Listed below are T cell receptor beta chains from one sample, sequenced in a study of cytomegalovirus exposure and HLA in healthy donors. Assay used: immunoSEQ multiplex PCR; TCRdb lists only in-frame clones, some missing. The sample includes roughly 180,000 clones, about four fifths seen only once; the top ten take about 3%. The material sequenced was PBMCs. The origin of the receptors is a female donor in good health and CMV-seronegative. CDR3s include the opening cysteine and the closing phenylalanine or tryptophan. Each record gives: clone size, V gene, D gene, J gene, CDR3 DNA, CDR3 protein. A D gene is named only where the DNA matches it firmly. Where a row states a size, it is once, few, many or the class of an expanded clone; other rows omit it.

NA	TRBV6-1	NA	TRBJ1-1	TGTGCCAGCAGTGAAGGATTCTGGGAGGGGGTAAGAACTGAAGCTTTCTTT	CASSEGFWEGVRTEAFF
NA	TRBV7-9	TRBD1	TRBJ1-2	TGTTCCAGCAGCTTCCTAGACAGGGAGTCTAACTATGGCTACACCTTC	CSSSFLDRESNYGYTF
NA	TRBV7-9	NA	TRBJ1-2	TGTGCCAGCAGCTTACTGGGAGCGCCTTATGGCTACACCTTC	CASSLLGAPYGYTF
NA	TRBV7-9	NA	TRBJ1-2	TGTGCCAGCAGCTTAGCGGGGCCTTCTAACTATGGCTACACCTTC	CASSLAGPSNYGYTF
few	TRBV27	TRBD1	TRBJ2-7	TGTGCCAGCAGTTTTTTTTTGGGACAGGGCCACGAGCAGTACTTC	CASSFFLGQGHEQYF
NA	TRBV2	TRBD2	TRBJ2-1	TGTGCCAGCAGTGGAAGGGGACTAGCGGGGGGGCGGGATGAGCAGTTCTTC	CASSGRGLAGGRDEQFF
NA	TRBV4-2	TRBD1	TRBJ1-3	TGTGCCAGCAGCCAAGCCACAGGGGCCACAAGCCCTGGAAACACCATATATTTT	CASSQATGATSPGNTIYF
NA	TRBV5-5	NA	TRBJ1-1	TGTGCCAGCAGCTTGTTTCTGGGGGCGAACACTGAAGCTTTCTTT	CASSLFLGANTEAFF
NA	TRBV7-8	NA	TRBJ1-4	TGTGCCAGCAGCTTAGGGACTTGGGGCAGGGGATATGAAAAACTGTTTTTT	CASSLGTWGRGYEKLFF
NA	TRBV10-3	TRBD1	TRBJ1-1	TGTGCCATCAGAGTGGTACAGGGGGCCGATGAAGCTTTCTTT	CAIRVVQGADEAFF
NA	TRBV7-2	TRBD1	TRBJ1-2	TGTGCCAGCAGCTTGGGGACAGGGAGCTATGGCTACACCTTC	CASSLGTGSYGYTF
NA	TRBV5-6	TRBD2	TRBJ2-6	TGTGCCAGCAGCCCCCGACTAGCGGGAGCTGGGGCCAACGTCCTGACTTTC	CASSPRLAGAGANVLTF
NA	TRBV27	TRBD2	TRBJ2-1	TGTGCCAGCAGTTGGGTTGGGCTAGCGGGGACTAGCTCCTACAATGAGCAGTTCTTC	CASSWVGLAGTSSYNEQFF
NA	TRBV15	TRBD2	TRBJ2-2	TGTGCCACCGGTCGGGAGGGCTTTAGCGCCGGGGAGCTGTTTTTT	CATGREGFSAGELFF
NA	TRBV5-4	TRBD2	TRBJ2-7	TGTGCCAGCAGCTTGGCAGCGGGGGGAGCCTACGAGCAGTACTTC	CASSLAAGGAYEQYF
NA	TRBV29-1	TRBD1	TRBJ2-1	TGCAGCGTTGTACGACAGGGATACAATGAGCAGTTCTTC	CSVVRQGYNEQFF
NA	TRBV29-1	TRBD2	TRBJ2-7	TGCAGCGCCATAGGGACTAGCACAGGCGGGCAGTACTTC	CSAIGTSTGGQYF
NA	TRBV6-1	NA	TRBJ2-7	TGTGCCAGCAGTCCATTCAGGGCCTACGAGCAGTACTTC	CASSPFRAYEQYF
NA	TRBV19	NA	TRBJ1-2	TGTGCCAGTAGTCCGGTACAGGGCTATGGCTACACCTTC	CASSPVQGYGYTF
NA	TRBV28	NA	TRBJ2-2	TGTGCCAGCAGTTCTACAGGGTGGACCGGGGAGCTGTTTTTT	CASSSTGWTGELFF
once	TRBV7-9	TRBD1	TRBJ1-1	TGTGCCAGCAGCTCCCCGGACAGGGGGAATCGGGCTTTCTTT	CASSSPDRGNRAFF
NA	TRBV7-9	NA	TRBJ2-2	TGTGCCAGCAAGGGGGACACCGGGGAGCTGTTTTTT	CASKGDTGELFF
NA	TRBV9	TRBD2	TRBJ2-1	TGTGCCAGCAGCGAGACTAGCGCGGACAATGAGCAGTTCTTC	CASSETSADNEQFF
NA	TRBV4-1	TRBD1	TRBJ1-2	TGCGCCAGCAGCCAAATACCGGGACAGGTGATTTCCAACTATGGCTACACCTTC	CASSQIPGQVISNYGYTF
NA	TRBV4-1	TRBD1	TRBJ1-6	TGCGCCAGCAGCCACCCGACAGGGCGGAATTCACCCCTCCACTTT	CASSHPTGRNSPLHF
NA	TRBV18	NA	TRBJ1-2	TGTGCCAGCTCACCATCGCTGACAGGCGGCGACTATGGCTACACCTTC	CASSPSLTGGDYGYTF
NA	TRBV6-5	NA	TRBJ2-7	TGTGCCAGCAGTGACAGGTCGACCTACGAGCAGCACTTC	CASSDRSTYEQHF
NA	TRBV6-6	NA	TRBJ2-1	TGTGCCAGCACCTCTAGAGCTGTCTCCTACAATGAGCAGTTCTTC	CASTSRAVSYNEQFF
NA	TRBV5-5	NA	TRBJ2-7	TGTGCCAGCAGCGCCCGGGACGGAGGGTACGAGCAGTACTTC	CASSARDGGYEQYF
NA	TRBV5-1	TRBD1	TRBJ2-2	TGCGCCAGCAGCTTGGCCTACAGGGGCGGCGGGGAGCTGTTTTTT	CASSLAYRGGGELFF
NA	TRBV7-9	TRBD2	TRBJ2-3	TGTGCCAGCAGCTCGCGCGGGGGTCCTAGCACAGATACGCAGTATTTT	CASSSRGGPSTDTQYF
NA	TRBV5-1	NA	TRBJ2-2	TGCGCCAGCAGCCCGACCCCCAGCGGGACCGGGGAGCTGTTTTTT	CASSPTPSGTGELFF
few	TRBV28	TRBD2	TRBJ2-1	TGTGCCAGCAGTTTCCGCAGACTAGCGGGAGTTAGGATTGAGCAGTTCTTC	CASSFRRLAGVRIEQFF
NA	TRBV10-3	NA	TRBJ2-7	TGTGCCATCAAGGATAGCGGCTCCTACGAGCAGTACTTC	CAIKDSGSYEQYF
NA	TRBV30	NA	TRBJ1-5	TGTGCCTGGAGTGTAAGCGGGGCCGGTCAGCCCCAGCATTTT	CAWSVSGAGQPQHF
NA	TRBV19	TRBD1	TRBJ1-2	TGTGCCAGTTCAAGCACAGGGGGCGCGCTCTATGGCTACACCTTC	CASSSTGGALYGYTF
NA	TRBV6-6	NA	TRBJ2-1	TGTGCCAGCAGTCCGTTCGGTAATGAGCAGTTCTTC	CASSPFGNEQFF
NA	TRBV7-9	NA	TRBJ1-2	TGTTCCAGCAGCTTAGGGACCTCCGGGGTCTATGGCTACACCTTC	CSSSLGTSGVYGYTF
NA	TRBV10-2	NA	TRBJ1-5	TGCGCCAGCGGACACGACAATAGCAATCAGCCCCAGCATTTT	CASGHDNSNQPQHF
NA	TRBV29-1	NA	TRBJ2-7	TGCAGCGTCACGACAGGGACTCCCTACGAGCAGTACTTC	CSVTTGTPYEQYF
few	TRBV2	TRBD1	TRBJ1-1	TGTGCCAGCAGTGTAGACAGGGGGAACACTGAAGCTTTCTTT	CASSVDRGNTEAFF
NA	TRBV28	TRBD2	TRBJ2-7	TGTGCCAGCAGTCCGGGGACTACTTACGAGCAGTACTTC	CASSPGTTYEQYF
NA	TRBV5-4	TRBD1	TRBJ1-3	TGTGCCAGCAGCCAGACAGGGTCTGGAAACACCATATATTTT	CASSQTGSGNTIYF
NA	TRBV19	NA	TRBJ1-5	TGTGCCAGTAGTATAGATGAGAATCAGCCCCAGCATTTT	CASSIDENQPQHF
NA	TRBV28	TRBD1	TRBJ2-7	TGTGCCAGCAGTGAAACAGGGGCGAGTTCCTACGAGCAGTACTTC	CASSETGASSYEQYF
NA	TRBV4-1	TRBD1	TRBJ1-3	TGCGCCAGCAGCCAGCGGGACAGGGGGATGAACACCATATATTTT	CASSQRDRGMNTIYF
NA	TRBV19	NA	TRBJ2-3	TGTGCCAGTAGTCGGCGGCTAAGCACAGATACGCAGTATTTT	CASSRRLSTDTQYF
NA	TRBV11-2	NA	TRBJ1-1	TGTGCCAGCAGCTTAGATCTTGGAGCTGAGGCTTTCTTT	CASSLDLGAEAFF
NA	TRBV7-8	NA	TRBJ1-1	TGTGCCAGCAGCCCCCGGGTTCTTCCTGAAGCTTTCTTT	CASSPRVLPEAFF
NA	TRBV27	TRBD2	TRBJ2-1	TGTGCCAGCAGTCTCGGGACTAGCGGGATGATCAATGAGCAGTTCTTC	CASSLGTSGMINEQFF
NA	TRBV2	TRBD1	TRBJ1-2	TGTGCCAGCAGTGACGTAGGACAGGGTCGTTATGGCTACACCTTC	CASSDVGQGRYGYTF
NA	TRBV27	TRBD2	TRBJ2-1	TGTGCCAGCAGTCCCGGGACTAGCGGACACAATGAGCAGTTCTTC	CASSPGTSGHNEQFF
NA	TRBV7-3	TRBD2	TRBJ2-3	TGTGCCAGCAGCTTAACGATACGGGGGGTAGGGACAGATACGCAGTATTTT	CASSLTIRGVGTDTQYF
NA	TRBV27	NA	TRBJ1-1	TGTGCCAGCAGTTTAATAATGAACACTGAAGCTTTCTTT	CASSLIMNTEAFF